Reported below is one T cell receptor (beta chain). The target antigen is unknown. CDR1 and CDR2 from the germline V gene are SGHNT and YENEEA. The V gene lost 5 bases and the J gene lost 5 bases, with 22 bases spanning the gap. The CDR3 spans 17 residues. Primers for the PCR totalled 60 Vbeta and 13 Jbeta. Assay used: immunoSEQ multiplex PCR; TCRdb lists only in-frame clones, some missing. The sample yields about 110,000 clones, about 68% seen once. This record belongs to a study of cytomegalovirus exposure and HLA in healthy donors. Study-level information: An early data release held about 85 million unique TCRs from HLA-typed donors. Study-level findings and limits: A later analysis, which compared TCR beta chains of equal frequency, found the HLA-associated ones more clonally expanded. An Asian-associated ancestry cluster reportedly showed fewer N-insertions than the approximately 690-donor mean in a later analysis.

The rearrangement joins TRBV11-3 to TRBJ2-1, with a possible D match to TRBD2 (5 bases). The sequence was collected from a middle-aged woman in good health and CMV-seropositive. The sample consisted of PBMCs. The CDR3 DNA is TGTGCCAGCAGCCCCGGGATTATGAACAGTGGACACAATGAGCAGTTCTTC. It encodes CASSPGIMNSGHNEQFF.